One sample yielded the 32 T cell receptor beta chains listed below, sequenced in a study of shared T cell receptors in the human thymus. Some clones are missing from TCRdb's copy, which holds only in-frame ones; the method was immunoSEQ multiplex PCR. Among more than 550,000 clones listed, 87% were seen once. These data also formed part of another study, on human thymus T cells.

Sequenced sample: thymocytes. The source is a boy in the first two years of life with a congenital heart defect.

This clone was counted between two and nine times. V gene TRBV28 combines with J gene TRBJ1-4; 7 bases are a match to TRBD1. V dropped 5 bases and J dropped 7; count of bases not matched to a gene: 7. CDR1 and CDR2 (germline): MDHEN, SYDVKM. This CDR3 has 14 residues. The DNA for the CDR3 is TGTGCCAGCAGTCCGTCGACAGGGATTGAAAAACTGTTTTTT. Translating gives CASSPSTGIEKLFF. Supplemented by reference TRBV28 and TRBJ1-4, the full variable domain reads DVKVTQSSRYLVKRTGEKVFLECVQDMDHENMFWYRQDPGLGLRLIYFSYDVKMKEKGDIPEGYSVSREKKERFSLILESASTNQTSMYLCASSPSTGIEKLFFGSGTQLSVL.

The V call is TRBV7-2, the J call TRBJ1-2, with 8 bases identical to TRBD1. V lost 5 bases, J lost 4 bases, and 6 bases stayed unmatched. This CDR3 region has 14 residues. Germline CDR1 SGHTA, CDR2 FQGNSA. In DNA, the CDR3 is TGTGCCAGCAGCGCACCCGGGACAGGCTATGGCTACACCTTC. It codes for CASSAPGTGYGYTF.

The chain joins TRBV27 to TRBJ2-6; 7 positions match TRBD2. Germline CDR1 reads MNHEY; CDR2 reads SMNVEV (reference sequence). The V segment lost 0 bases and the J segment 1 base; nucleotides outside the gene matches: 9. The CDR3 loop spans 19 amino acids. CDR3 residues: CASSLSGGGLSSGANVLTF. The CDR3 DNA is TGTGCCAGCAGTTTATCGGGGGGGGGACTTAGTTCTGGGGCCAACGTCCTGACTTTC.

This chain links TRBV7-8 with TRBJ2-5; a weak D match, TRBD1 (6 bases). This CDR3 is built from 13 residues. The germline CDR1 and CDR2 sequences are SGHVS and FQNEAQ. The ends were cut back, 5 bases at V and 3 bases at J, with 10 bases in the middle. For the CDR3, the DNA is TGTGCCAGCAGCATGAGGACAGAAGAGACCCAGTACTTC. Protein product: CASSMRTEETQYF.

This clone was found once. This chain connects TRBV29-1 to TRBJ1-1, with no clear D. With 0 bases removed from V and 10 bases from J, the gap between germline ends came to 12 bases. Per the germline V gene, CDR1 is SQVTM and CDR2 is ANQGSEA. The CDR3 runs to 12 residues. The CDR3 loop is CSVEERRVGAFF. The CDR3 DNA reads TGCAGCGTTGAAGAACGGCGGGTAGGAGCTTTCTTT.

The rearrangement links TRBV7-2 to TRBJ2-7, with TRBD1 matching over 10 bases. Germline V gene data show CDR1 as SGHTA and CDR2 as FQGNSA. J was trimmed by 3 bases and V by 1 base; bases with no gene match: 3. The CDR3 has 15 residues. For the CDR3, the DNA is TGTGCCAGCAGCTTAGGCCGGACAGGGGGCTACGAGCAGTACTTC. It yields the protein CASSLGRTGGYEQYF.

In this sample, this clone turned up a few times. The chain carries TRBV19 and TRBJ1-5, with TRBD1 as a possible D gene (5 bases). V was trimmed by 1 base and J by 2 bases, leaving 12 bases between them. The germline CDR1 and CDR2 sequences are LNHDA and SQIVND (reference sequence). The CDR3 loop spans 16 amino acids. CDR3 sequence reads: CASSIGQRDRNQPQHF. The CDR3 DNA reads TGTGCCAGTAGTATAGGACAGCGAGATCGCAATCAGCCCCAGCATTTT.

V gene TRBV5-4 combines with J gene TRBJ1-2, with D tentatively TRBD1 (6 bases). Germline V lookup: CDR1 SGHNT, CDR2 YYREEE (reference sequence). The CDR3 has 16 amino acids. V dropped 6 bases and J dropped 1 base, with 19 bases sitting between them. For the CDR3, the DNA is TGTGCCAGCAAGACTTGGGGGACACCCTATAACTATGGCTACACCTTC. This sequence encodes CASKTWGTPYNYGYTF.

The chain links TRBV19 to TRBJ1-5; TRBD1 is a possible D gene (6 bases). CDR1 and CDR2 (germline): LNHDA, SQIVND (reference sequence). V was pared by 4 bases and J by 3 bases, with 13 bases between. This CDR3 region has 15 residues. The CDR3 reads CASSSNRAYNQPQHF. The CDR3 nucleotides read TGTGCCAGTAGTAGTAACAGGGCCTACAATCAGCCCCAGCATTTT.

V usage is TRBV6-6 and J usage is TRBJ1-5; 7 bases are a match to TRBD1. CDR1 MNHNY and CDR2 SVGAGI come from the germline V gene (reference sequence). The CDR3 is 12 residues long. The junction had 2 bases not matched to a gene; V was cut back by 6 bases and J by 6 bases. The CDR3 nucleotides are TGTGCCAGCAGACAGGGGATTCAGCCCCAGCATTTT. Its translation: CASRQGIQPQHF.

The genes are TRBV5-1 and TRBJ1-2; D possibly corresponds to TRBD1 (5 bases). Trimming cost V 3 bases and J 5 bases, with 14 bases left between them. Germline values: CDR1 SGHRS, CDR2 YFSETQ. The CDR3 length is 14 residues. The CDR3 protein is CASSYARARYGYTF. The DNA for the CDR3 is TGCGCCAGCAGCTATGCCAGGGCTAGGTATGGCTACACCTTC.

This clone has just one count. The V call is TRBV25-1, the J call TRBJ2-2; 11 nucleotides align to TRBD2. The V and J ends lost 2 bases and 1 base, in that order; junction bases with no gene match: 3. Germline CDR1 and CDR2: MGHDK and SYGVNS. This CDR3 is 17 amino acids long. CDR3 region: CASSERGTSGNTGELFF. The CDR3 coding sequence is TGTGCCAGCAGTGAACGCGGGACTAGCGGGAACACCGGGGAGCTGTTTTTT.

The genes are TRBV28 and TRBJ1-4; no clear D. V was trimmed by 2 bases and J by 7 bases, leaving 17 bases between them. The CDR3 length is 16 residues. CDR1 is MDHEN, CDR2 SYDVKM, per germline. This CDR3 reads CASSLREKQQPEKLFF. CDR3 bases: TGTGCCAGCAGTTTAAGGGAGAAACAGCAACCTGAAAAACTGTTTTTT.

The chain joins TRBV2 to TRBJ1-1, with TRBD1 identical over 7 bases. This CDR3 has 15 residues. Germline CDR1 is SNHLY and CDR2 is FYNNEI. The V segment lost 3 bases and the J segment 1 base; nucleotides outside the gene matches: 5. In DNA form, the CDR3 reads TGTGCCAGCAGTGAGGTGAACAGGGGGAACACTGAAGCTTTCTTT. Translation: CASSEVNRGNTEAFF. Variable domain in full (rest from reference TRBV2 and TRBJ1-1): EPEVTQTPSHQVTQMGQEVILRCVPISNHLYFYWYRQILGQKVEFLVSFYNNEISEKSEIFDDQFSVERPDGSNFTLKIRSTKLEDSAMYFCASSEVNRGNTEAFFGQGTRLTVV.

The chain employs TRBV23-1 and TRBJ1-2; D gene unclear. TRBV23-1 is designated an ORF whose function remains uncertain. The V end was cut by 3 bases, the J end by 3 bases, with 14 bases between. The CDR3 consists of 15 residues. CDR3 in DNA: TGCGCCAGCAGTCATCCGGAGGCACAAGACTATGGCTACACCTTC. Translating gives CASSHPEAQDYGYTF.

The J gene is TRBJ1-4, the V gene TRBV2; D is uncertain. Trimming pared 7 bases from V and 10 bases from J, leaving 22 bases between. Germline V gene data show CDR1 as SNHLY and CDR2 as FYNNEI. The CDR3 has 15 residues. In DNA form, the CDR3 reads TGTGCCAGCATCCCAGATCCTCTGGGGAGTGTAAAACTGTTTTTT. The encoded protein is CASIPDPLGSVKLFF.

The CDR3 DNA reads as TGTGCCAGCAGCCCGGCCCAGCGACTCGCTTCCTACAATGAGCAGTTCTTC. This translates into CASSPAQRLASYNEQFF. The chain employs TRBV13 and TRBJ2-1, with D uncertain. The CDR3 length is 17 residues. Germline V CDR1 and CDR2: PRHDT, FYEKMQ (reference sequence). Trimming cost V 5 bases and J 1 base, with 18 bases left between them.

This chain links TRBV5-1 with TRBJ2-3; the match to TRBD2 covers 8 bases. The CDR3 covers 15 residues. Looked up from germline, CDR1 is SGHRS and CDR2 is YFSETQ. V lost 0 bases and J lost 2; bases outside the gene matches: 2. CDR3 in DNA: TGCGCCAGCAGCTTGGATAGCGGGGCCACAGATACGCAGTATTTT. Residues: CASSLDSGATDTQYF.

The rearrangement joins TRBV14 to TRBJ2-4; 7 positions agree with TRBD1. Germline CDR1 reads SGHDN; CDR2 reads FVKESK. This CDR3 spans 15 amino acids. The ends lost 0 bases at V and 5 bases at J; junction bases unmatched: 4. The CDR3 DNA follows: TGTGCCAGCAGCCAAGATAAGGGGGCGGAAAACATTCAGTACTTC. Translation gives CASSQDKGAENIQYF.

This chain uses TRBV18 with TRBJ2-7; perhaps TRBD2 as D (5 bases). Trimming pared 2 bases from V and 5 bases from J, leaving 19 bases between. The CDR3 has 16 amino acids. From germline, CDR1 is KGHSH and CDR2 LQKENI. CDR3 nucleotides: TGTGCCAGCTCACCAAGCTGCCGAGGGAGCGTCGACGAGCAGTACTTC. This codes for CASSPSCRGSVDEQYF. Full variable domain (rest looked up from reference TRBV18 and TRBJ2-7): NAGVMQNPRHLVRRRGQEARLRCSPMKGHSHVYWYRQLPEEGLKFMVYLQKENIIDESGMPKERFSAEFPKEGPSILRIQQVVRGDSAAYFCASSPSCRGSVDEQYFGPGTRLTVT.

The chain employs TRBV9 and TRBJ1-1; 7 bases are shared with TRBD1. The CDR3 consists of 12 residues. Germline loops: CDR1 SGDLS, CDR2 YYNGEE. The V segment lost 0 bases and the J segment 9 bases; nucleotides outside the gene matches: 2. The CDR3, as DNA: TGTGCCAGCAGCGTAGAGACAGGGCAAGCTTTCTTT. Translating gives CASSVETGQAFF.

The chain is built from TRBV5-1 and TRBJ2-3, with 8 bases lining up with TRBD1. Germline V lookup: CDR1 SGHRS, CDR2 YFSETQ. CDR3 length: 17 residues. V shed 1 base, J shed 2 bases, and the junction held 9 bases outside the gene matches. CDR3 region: CASSLPRQGRSTDTQYF. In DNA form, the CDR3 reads TGCGCCAGCAGCTTGCCCCGACAGGGGAGGTCCACAGATACGCAGTATTTT.

CDR3 nucleotide sequence: TGTGCCAGCAGTCCCTACCTCAACAGGGGGCGAAAGAATTCACCCCTCCACTTT. Its translation is CASSPYLNRGRKNSPLHF. This sequence joins TRBV27 and TRBJ1-6, with 9 bases matching TRBD1. This CDR3 has 18 residues. Looked up from germline, CDR1 is MNHEY and CDR2 is SMNVEV (reference sequence). V was clipped by 5 bases and J by 7 bases; unmatched bases: 15.

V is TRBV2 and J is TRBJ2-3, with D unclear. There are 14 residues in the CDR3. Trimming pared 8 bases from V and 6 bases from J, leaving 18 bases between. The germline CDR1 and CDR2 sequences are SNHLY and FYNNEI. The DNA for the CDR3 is TGTGCCAGCCGGTTGGAGTTTACCCTGGATACGCAGTATTTT. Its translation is CASRLEFTLDTQYF.

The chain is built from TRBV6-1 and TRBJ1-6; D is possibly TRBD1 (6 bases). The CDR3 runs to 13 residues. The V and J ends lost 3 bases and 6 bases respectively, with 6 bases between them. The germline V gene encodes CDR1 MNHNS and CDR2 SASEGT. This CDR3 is CASSETGNSPLHF. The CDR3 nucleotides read TGTGCCAGCAGTGAGACAGGTAATTCACCCCTCCACTTT.

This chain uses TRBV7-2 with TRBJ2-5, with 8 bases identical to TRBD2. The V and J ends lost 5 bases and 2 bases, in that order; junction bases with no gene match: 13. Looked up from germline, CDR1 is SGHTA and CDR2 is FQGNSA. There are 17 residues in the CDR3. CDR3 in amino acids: CASSLRGGLAEQETQYF. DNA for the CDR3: TGTGCCAGCAGCCTTAGGGGCGGACTAGCCGAGCAAGAGACCCAGTACTTC. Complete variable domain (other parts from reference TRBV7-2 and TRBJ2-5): GAGVSQSPSNKVTEKGKDVELRCDPISGHTALYWYRQSLGQGLEFLIYFQGNSAPDKSGLPSDRFSAERTGGSVSTLTIQRTQQEDSAVYLCASSLRGGLAEQETQYFGPGTRLLVL.

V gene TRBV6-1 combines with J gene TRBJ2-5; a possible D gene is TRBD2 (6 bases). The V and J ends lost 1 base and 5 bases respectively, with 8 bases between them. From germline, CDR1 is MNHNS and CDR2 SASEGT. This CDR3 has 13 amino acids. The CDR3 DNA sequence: TGTGCCAGCAGTGAAGGGGGGGTGGAGACCCAGTACTTC. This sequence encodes CASSEGGVETQYF.

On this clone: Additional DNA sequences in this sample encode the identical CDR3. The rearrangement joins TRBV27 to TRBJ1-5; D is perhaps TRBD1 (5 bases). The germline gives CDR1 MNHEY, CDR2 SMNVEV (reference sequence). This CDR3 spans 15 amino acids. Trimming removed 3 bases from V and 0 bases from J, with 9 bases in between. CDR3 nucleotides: TGTGCCAGCAGTTTCGGGAGGGGTAGCAATCAGCCCCAGCATTTT. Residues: CASSFGRGSNQPQHF.

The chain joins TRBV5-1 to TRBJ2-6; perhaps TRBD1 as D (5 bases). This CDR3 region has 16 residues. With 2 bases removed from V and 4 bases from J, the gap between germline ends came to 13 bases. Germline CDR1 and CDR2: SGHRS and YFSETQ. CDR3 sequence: CASSLTQGSGANVLTF. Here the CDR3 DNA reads TGCGCCAGCAGCTTAACCCAGGGTTCAGGGGCCAACGTCCTGACTTTC.

In DNA, the CDR3 is TGTGCCAGCCGCGTCACCCTCTATGGCTACACCTTC. Translating gives CASRVTLYGYTF. V usage is TRBV6-1 and J usage is TRBJ1-2; D unclear. The CDR3 is made up of 12 amino acids. Trimming stripped 8 bases from V and 4 bases from J, with 11 bases between. Germline-derived CDR1 and CDR2 are MNHNS and SASEGT.

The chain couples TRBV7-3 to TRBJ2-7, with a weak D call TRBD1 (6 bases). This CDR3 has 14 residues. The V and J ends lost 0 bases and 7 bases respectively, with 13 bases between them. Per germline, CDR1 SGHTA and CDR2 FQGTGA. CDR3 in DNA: TGTGCCAGCAGCTTAACGGGGGCGCAGGGGGAGCAGTACTTC. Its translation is CASSLTGAQGEQYF. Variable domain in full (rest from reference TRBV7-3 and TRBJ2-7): GAGVSQTPSNKVTEKGKYVELRCDPISGHTALYWYRQSLGQGPEFLIYFQGTGAADDSGLPNDRFFAVRPEGSVSTLKIQRTERGDSAVYLCASSLTGAQGEQYFGPGTRLTVT.

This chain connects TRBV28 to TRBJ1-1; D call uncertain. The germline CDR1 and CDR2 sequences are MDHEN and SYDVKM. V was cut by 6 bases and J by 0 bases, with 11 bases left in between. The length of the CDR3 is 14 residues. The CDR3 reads CASRISGLNTEAFF. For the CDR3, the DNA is TGTGCCAGCAGGATCAGCGGGTTGAACACTGAAGCTTTCTTT.